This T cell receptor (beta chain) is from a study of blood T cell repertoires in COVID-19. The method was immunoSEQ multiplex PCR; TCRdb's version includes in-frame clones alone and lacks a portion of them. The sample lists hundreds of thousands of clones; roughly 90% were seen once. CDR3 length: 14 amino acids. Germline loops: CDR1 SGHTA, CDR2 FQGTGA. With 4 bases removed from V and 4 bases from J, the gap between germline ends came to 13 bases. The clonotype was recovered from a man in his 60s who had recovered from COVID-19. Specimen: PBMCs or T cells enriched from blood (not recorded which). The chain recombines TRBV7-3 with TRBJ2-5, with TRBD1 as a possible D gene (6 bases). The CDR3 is CASSSGQAGETQYF. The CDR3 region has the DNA TGTGCCAGCAGCTCGGGACAAGCAGGAGAGACCCAGTACTTC. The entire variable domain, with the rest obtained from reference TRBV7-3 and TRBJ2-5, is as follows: GAGVSQTPSNKVTEKGKYVELRCDPISGHTALYWYRQSLGQGPEFLIYFQGTGAADDSGLPNDRFFAVRPEGSVSTLKIQRTERGDSAVYLCASSSGQAGETQYFGPGTRLLVL.